This passage covers 15 T cell receptor beta chains from one sample sequenced in a study of blood T cells in healthy people across ages. Using a J-beta primer mix together with a sample-barcoded 5' primer, a second PCR was run for roughly 6 to 11 cycles. TCRdb recomputed calls from the 5' RACE reads with MiXCR, one row per CDR3 protein. Among hundreds of thousands of distinct CDR3 sequences listed, about 48% were seen once. The sequenced sample consisted of blood. The receptors come from a man aged 30 to 39 in good health.

V and J are TRBV7-2 and TRBJ1-2; 10 nucleotides match TRBD1. From germline, CDR1 is SGHTA and CDR2 FQGNSA. Trimming cost V 6 bases and J 4 bases; bases outside gene matches: 8. CDR3 length equals 15 residues. The CDR3 coding sequence is TGTGCCAGCAGATCCGGGACAGGGGAGTTCTATGGCTACACCTTC. It yields the protein CASRSGTGEFYGYTF.

The chain links TRBV28 to TRBJ1-1; D gene ambiguous. The CDR3 has 13 residues. Germline V gene sequence: CDR1 MDHEN, CDR2 SYDVKM. The V end lost 8 bases, the J end lost 3 bases, and 13 bases lay between the germline ends. CDR3 bases: TGTGCCAGCCTTCCGGGCGGCGACACTGAAGCTTTCTTT. It translates to CASLPGGDTEAFF.

The V call is TRBV7-2, the J call TRBJ2-7; tentatively, D is TRBD1 or TRBD2 (5 bases each). This CDR3 contains 13 residues. Germline V gene data show CDR1 as SGHTA and CDR2 as FQGNSA. Trimming cost V 5 bases and J 2 bases, with 10 bases left between them. The CDR3 reads CASSIEGTYEQYF. CDR3 bases: TGTGCCAGCAGCATCGAGGGGACCTACGAGCAGTACTTC. The full variable domain, rest sourced from reference TRBV7-2 and TRBJ2-7, is GAGVSQSPSNKVTEKGKDVELRCDPISGHTALYWYRQSLGQGLEFLIYFQGNSAPDKSGLPSDRFSAERTGGSVSTLTIQRTQQEDSAVYLCASSIEGTYEQYFGPGTRLTVT.

The chain employs TRBV20-1 and TRBJ2-7, with 11 bases lining up with TRBD2. V trimming: 2 bases; J trimming: 3 bases; junction bases outside the gene matches: 9. Germline lookup yields CDR1 DFQATT and CDR2 SNEGSKA (reference sequence). The CDR3 has 16 amino acids. The CDR3 nucleotides are TGCAGTGCTAGACGGTCTAGCGGGGGGCCTTACTACGAGCAGTACTTC. Its translation is CSARRSSGGPYYEQYF.

This chain joins TRBV27 and TRBJ1-2; D is uncertain. V lost 5 bases, J lost 4 bases, and 17 bases lay in between. There are 15 residues in the CDR3. Germline V lookup: CDR1 MNHEY, CDR2 SMNVEV (reference sequence). This CDR3 is CASSDPHNALYGYTF. The CDR3 DNA sequence: TGTGCCAGCAGTGACCCCCACAACGCACTCTATGGCTACACCTTC.

The genes are TRBV11-3 and TRBJ2-5, with D possibly matching TRBD1 (5 bases). The CDR3 runs to 15 residues. Germline V gene data show CDR1 as SGHNT and CDR2 as YENEEA. The germline V and J ends were trimmed by 0 bases and 1 base, with 9 bases remaining between them. DNA of the CDR3: TGTGCCAGCAGCTTAGATGGGGCAGCCCAAGAGACCCAGTACTTC. It encodes CASSLDGAAQETQYF.

This clonotype was recorded once. This chain joins TRBV4-2 and TRBJ2-7; tentatively, D is TRBD2 (7 bases). The CDR3 totals 15 residues. The germline CDR1 and CDR2 sequences are LGHNA and YNFKEQ. Trimming removed 1 base from V and 3 bases from J, with 13 bases in between. The CDR3 bases are TGTGCCAGCAGCCAAGTTGCGGGGGCTGGCTACGAGCAGTACTTC. It specifies CASSQVAGAGYEQYF.

This clonotype was seen more than once but under ten times. The chain recombines TRBV4-1 with TRBJ2-1; D unclear. This CDR3 is built from 14 residues. Germline lookup yields CDR1 MGHRA and CDR2 YSYEKL. The V and J ends lost 0 bases and 8 bases respectively, with 11 bases between them. In DNA, the CDR3 is TGCGCCAGCAGCCAAGATCCTATGGTGGATGAGCAGTTCTTC. This codes for CASSQDPMVDEQFF.

This clonotype appeared a few times. V usage is TRBV7-6 and J usage is TRBJ1-2; D is perhaps TRBD1 (5 bases). This CDR3 contains 13 residues. V was cut by 1 base and J by 4 bases, with 7 bases left in between. The germline gives CDR1 SGHVS, CDR2 FNYEAQ. The CDR3 DNA is TGTGCCAGCAGCTTAGAGGGGTTCTATGGCTACACCTTC. It translates to CASSLEGFYGYTF.

Many counts were recorded for this clonotype. The chain carries TRBV6-6 and TRBJ2-3, with 12 bases identical to TRBD2. The CDR3 is 18 residues long. The V gene end was trimmed by 6 bases and the J gene end by 0 bases; junction bases not matched to a gene: 10. The germline CDR1 and CDR2 sequences are MNHNY and SVGAGI (reference sequence). The CDR3 protein is CASRKLAGGLTSTDTQYF. In nucleotides, the CDR3 is TGTGCCAGCAGAAAACTAGCGGGGGGTTTAACTAGCACAGATACGCAGTATTTT.

This rearrangement joins TRBV27 to TRBJ2-3; the match to TRBD2 covers 8 bases. The V segment lost 1 base and the J segment 8 bases; nucleotides outside the gene matches: 8. Germline values: CDR1 MNHEY, CDR2 SMNVEV (reference sequence). This CDR3 is 15 amino acids long. The CDR3 region is CASSLWGLDLGTQYF. DNA for the CDR3: TGTGCCAGCAGTTTATGGGGACTAGATTTGGGTACGCAGTATTTT.

This clonotype occurred once. The rearrangement joins TRBV3-1 to TRBJ2-1, with 10 bases matching TRBD2. This CDR3 contains 16 residues. V lost 3 bases to trimming and J lost 4 bases; unmatched junction nucleotides: 6. Germline CDR1 reads LGHDT; CDR2 reads YNNKEL (reference sequence). The CDR3 is CASSQSEGLAYNEQFF. The CDR3 coding sequence is TGTGCCAGCAGCCAGTCGGAGGGACTAGCGTACAATGAGCAGTTCTTC.

As to this clonotype: A read error may produce the germline difference seen at one junction end. V usage is TRBV12-3 or TRBV12-4 and J usage is TRBJ2-6; possibly TRBD1 for D (6 bases). The CDR3 has 14 amino acids. The CDR3 region has the DNA TGTGCCAACAGTTTACCGGGACAGGCCAACGTCCTGACTTTC. As protein: CANSLPGQANVLTF.

The CDR3 sequence is CASSPVVGTGMSNEQFF. CDR3 bases: TGTGCCAGCAGCCCGGTTGTCGGGACAGGGATGTCCAATGAGCAGTTCTTC. This chain connects TRBV13 to TRBJ2-1; 9 bases are shared with TRBD1. V dropped 5 bases and J dropped 6; count of bases not matched to a gene: 14. This CDR3 is 17 amino acids long. Per germline, CDR1 PRHDT and CDR2 FYEKMQ (reference sequence).

The chain uses TRBV3-1 and TRBJ2-3, with 7 bases aligning to TRBD2. Germline V lookup: CDR1 LGHDT, CDR2 YNNKEL (reference sequence). The CDR3 runs 14 residues. Unmatched junction bases numbered 7, after V lost 5 bases and J lost 5 bases. CDR3 in amino acids: CASSVGLVRDTQYF. The CDR3 DNA is TGTGCCAGCAGCGTCGGACTAGTGAGAGATACGCAGTATTTT.